Below, 26 T cell receptor beta chains from the same sample are listed, as sequenced in a study of early T cells in non-severe SARS-CoV-2 infection (dated by TCRdb to 2020 to 2022). Library preparation was by 5' RACE. Sequencing relied on a NextSeq 500. TCRdb ran its own pipeline on the public reads, namely fastp trimming at Q25 and MiXCR clone calling, and kept in-frame beta chains. One record per CDR3 amino acid sequence lists the most common genes and DNA. The sample has about 40,000 distinct CDR3 sequences on record, around 4.5% of them singletons. The ten largest make up approximately 4.8% of the sample. Input material: whole blood. Receptors were obtained from an adult who was a healthcare worker with PCR-confirmed SARS-CoV-2 infection or an uninfected control (not recorded which).

The rearrangement uses TRBV29-1 and TRBJ2-5; TRBD1 matches 8 bases. With 8 bases clipped from V and 2 bases from J, the junction kept 4 bases outside the gene matches. The CDR3 extends over 12 amino acids. CDR1 is SQVTM, CDR2 ANQGSEA, per germline. The DNA for the CDR3 is TGCAGCATCAGGGGGCAGCAAGAGACCCAGTACTTC. Translating it yields CSIRGQQETQYF.

This clonotype was observed at least ten times. The chain is built from TRBV20-1 and TRBJ1-1, with D perhaps matching TRBD1 (5 bases). V was cut by 3 bases and J by 4 bases, with 9 bases left in between. The germline V gene has CDR1 DFQATT and CDR2 SNEGSKA (reference sequence). The CDR3 runs to 12 residues. In DNA, the CDR3 is TGCAGTGCTAGTGTAAGGGGCACTGAAGCTTTCTTT. Translating it yields CSASVRGTEAFF.

This clonotype showed up many times. This rearrangement joins TRBV18 to TRBJ2-7; TRBD1 agrees at 8 bases. With V trimmed by 2 bases and J by 5 bases, 11 bases remained unmatched. The CDR3 consists of 16 residues. Germline V gene sequence: CDR1 KGHSH, CDR2 LQKENI. The CDR3 is CASSPMVRTGNHEQYF. DNA of the CDR3: TGTGCCAGCTCACCAATGGTCCGGACAGGGAACCACGAGCAGTACTTC. The full variable domain, with the rest looked up from reference TRBV18 and TRBJ2-7, is NAGVMQNPRHLVRRRGQEARLRCSPMKGHSHVYWYRQLPEEGLKFMVYLQKENIIDESGMPKERFSAEFPKEGPSILRIQQVVRGDSAAYFCASSPMVRTGNHEQYFGPGTRLTVT.

The chain is built from TRBV5-1 and TRBJ2-7; 9 bases match TRBD1. With 4 bases clipped from V and 0 bases from J, the junction kept 14 bases outside the gene matches. The germline V gene encodes CDR1 SGHRS and CDR2 YFSETQ. CDR3 length equals 18 residues. The CDR3 loop reads CASSQTERTGASSYEQYF. The CDR3 DNA reads TGCGCCAGCAGCCAAACCGAACGGACAGGGGCGAGCTCCTACGAGCAGTACTTC.

This clonotype was counted ten times or more. The V and J genes are TRBV18 and TRBJ2-5, with D hard to call. Germline V CDR1 and CDR2: KGHSH, LQKENI. The V end was cut by 4 bases, the J end by 0 bases, with 3 bases between. The CDR3 contains 12 residues. The CDR3 nucleotides are TGTGCCAGCTCACGGGACCAAGAGACCCAGTACTTC. Its translation is CASSRDQETQYF.

This clonotype has more than one count but fewer than ten. This chain uses TRBV9 with TRBJ2-7, with 8 bases that match TRBD1. The V segment lost 7 bases and the J segment 5 bases; nucleotides outside the gene matches: 11. The CDR3 is 14 residues long. Germline CDR1 is SGDLS and CDR2 is YYNGEE. CDR3 in DNA: TGTGCCAGCGGACCCCCGGCAGGGGGCCACGAGCAGTACTTC. Its translation: CASGPPAGGHEQYF.

The table lists this clonotype with a few counts. The chain carries TRBV5-1 and TRBJ2-7; tentatively, D is TRBD1 (6 bases). This CDR3 has 12 residues. The V end lost 5 bases, the J end lost 5 bases, and 11 bases lay between the germline ends. The germline CDR1 and CDR2 sequences are SGHRS and YFSETQ. The CDR3 sequence is CASSWGQDEQYF. CDR3 bases: TGCGCCAGCAGTTGGGGGCAGGACGAGCAGTACTTC.

This clonotype was seen repeatedly, ten times or more. The junction and the germline gene differ at one end; a read error may be behind it. The V gene is TRBV7-8, the J gene TRBJ1-3; D not resolved. This CDR3 has 15 residues. CDR1 and CDR2 from the germline V gene are SGHVS and FQNEAQ. The DNA of the CDR3 is TGTGCCAGCAGCTTAACAGTGAGCTCTGAAAACACCATATATTTT. It yields the protein CASSLTVSSENTIYF.

In its sample, this clonotype was seen a few times. The chain links TRBV11-2 to TRBJ2-1, with a possible D match to TRBD2 (6 bases). The germline gives CDR1 SGHAT, CDR2 FQNNGV. This CDR3 spans 16 amino acids. The V and J ends lost 7 bases and 2 bases respectively, with 18 bases between them. This chain's CDR3 is CASTPHGGEPYNEQFF. The CDR3 region has the DNA TGTGCCAGCACCCCCCATGGCGGGGAACCCTACAATGAGCAGTTCTTC. The entire variable domain, with the rest obtained from reference TRBV11-2 and TRBJ2-1, is as follows: EAGVAQSPRYKIIEKRQSVAFWCNPISGHATLYWYQQILGQGPKLLIQFQNNGVVDDSQLPKDRFSAERLKGVDSTLKIQPAKLEDSAVYLCASTPHGGEPYNEQFFGPGTRLTVL.

This clonotype was seen repeatedly, ten times or more. The chain carries TRBV4-3 and TRBJ1-4; 8 bases align to TRBD1. Germline-derived CDR1 and CDR2 are LGHNA and YSLEER. J gave up 8 bases and V 3 bases, and 11 bases lay outside the gene matches. This CDR3 is built from 16 residues. The CDR3 loop reads CASSHRAGQGREKLFF. In DNA, the CDR3 is TGCGCCAGCAGCCATCGGGCCGGACAGGGTCGGGAAAAACTGTTTTTT.

This clonotype was seen a handful of times. The chain links TRBV9 to TRBJ1-6; unclear D gene. Germline V gives CDR1 SGDLS, CDR2 YYNGEE. This CDR3 spans 16 amino acids. Trimming pared 0 bases from V and 2 bases from J, leaving 9 bases between. CDR3 nucleotide sequence: TGTGCCAGCAGCGTAGAGCCAGCCACCTATAATTCACCCCTCCACTTT. It translates to CASSVEPATYNSPLHF.

This clonotype showed up many times. The chain couples TRBV6-2 or TRBV6-3 to TRBJ2-1; D may match TRBD1 or TRBD2 (5 bases each). CDR1 MNHEY and CDR2 SVGEGT come from the germline V gene. Trimming stripped 4 bases from V and 4 bases from J, with 14 bases between. This CDR3 region has 15 residues. For the CDR3, the DNA is TGTGCCAGCAGTTCCCGGGGCGCGAGGTACAATGAGCAGTTCTTC. This codes for CASSSRGARYNEQFF.

This clonotype came up a few times. The DNA of the CDR3 is TGTGCCAGCAGTAAGAGACAGGGGAGTCAGCCCCAGCATTTT. Translated, it gives CASSKRQGSQPQHF. The genes are TRBV28 and TRBJ1-5; 8 bases are shared with TRBD1. This CDR3 spans 14 amino acids. The germline gives CDR1 MDHEN, CDR2 SYDVKM. J gave up 6 bases and V 5 bases, and 6 bases lay outside the gene matches.

This sequence joins TRBV7-6 and TRBJ2-1; D not certain. This CDR3 contains 15 residues. The germline V gene has CDR1 SGHVS and CDR2 FNYEAQ. Trimming took off 0 bases at V and 1 base at J, with 7 bases between the two ends. The CDR3 here is CASSLAEWSYNEQFF. CDR3 bases: TGTGCCAGCAGCTTAGCTGAATGGTCCTACAATGAGCAGTTCTTC. Full variable domain (outside the CDR3, taken from reference TRBV7-6 and TRBJ2-1): GAGVSQSPRYKVTKRGQDVALRCDPISGHVSLYWYRQALGQGPEFLTYFNYEAQQDKSGLPNDRFSAERPEGSISTLTIQRTEQRDSAMYRCASSLAEWSYNEQFFGPGTRLTVL.

The rearrangement links TRBV6-6 to TRBJ2-7; D not resolved. Germline V lookup: CDR1 MNHNY, CDR2 SVGAGI (reference sequence). The length of the CDR3 is 11 residues. V was trimmed by 8 bases and J by 4 bases, leaving 9 bases between them. CDR3 protein: CASDVGYEQYF. CDR3 DNA sequence: TGTGCCAGCGATGTCGGGTACGAGCAGTACTTC.

This clonotype was picked up a small number of times. The genes are TRBV3-1 and TRBJ1-1; D not certain. The CDR3 length is 12 residues. V was clipped by 4 bases and J by 1 base, with 4 bases between them. From germline, CDR1 is LGHDT and CDR2 YNNKEL (reference sequence). This CDR3 reads CASSPANTEAFF. The CDR3 bases are TGTGCCAGCAGCCCAGCGAACACTGAAGCTTTCTTT.

This clonotype showed up just a few times. The rearrangement uses TRBV2 and TRBJ2-5; D unclear. V was clipped by 7 bases and J by 0 bases, with 3 bases between them. Germline V gives CDR1 SNHLY, CDR2 FYNNEI. The CDR3 covers 11 residues. This CDR3 is CASTYQETQYF. The CDR3 DNA reads TGTGCCAGCACCTACCAAGAGACCCAGTACTTC.

At least ten counts were recorded for this clonotype. The chain employs TRBV3-1 and TRBJ1-1; 7 nucleotides agree with TRBD1. V trimming: 4 bases; J trimming: 11 bases; junction bases outside the gene matches: 13. Germline assignment: CDR1 LGHDT and CDR2 YNNKEL (reference sequence). The CDR3 runs 14 residues. This CDR3 reads CASSPIQGTKEAFF. In DNA form, the CDR3 reads TGTGCCAGCAGCCCTATACAGGGGACCAAAGAGGCTTTCTTT. Variable domain in full (rest from reference TRBV3-1 and TRBJ1-1): DTAVSQTPKYLVTQMGNDKSIKCEQNLGHDTMYWYKQDSKKFLKIMFSYNNKELIINETVPNRFSPKSPDKAHLNLHINSLELGDSAVYFCASSPIQGTKEAFFGQGTRLTVV.

A few counts support this clonotype. The V call is TRBV12-3 or TRBV12-4, the J call TRBJ2-7, with 9 bases lining up with TRBD2. V was pared by 3 bases and J by 1 base, with 4 bases of the junction left unmatched. The CDR3 is 15 residues long. In DNA, the CDR3 is TGTGCCAGCAGTTTGTCTAGCGGGGCATCCTACGAGCAGTACTTC. Protein sequence: CASSLSSGASYEQYF.

A few counts support this clonotype. This chain uses TRBV20-1 with TRBJ2-4, with D possibly matching TRBD2 (6 bases). CDR3 length: 14 amino acids. Trimming took off 0 bases at V and 9 bases at J, with 15 bases between the two ends. CDR1 DFQATT and CDR2 SNEGSKA come from the germline V gene (reference sequence). CDR3 protein: CSARDRDLASIQYF. CDR3 sequence (DNA): TGCAGTGCTAGAGATCGAGACCTAGCGAGCATTCAGTACTTC.

This clonotype was seen repeatedly, ten times or more. The V call is TRBV2, the J call TRBJ2-7, with 11 bases identical to TRBD1. After removal of 5 bases from V and 3 bases from J, the junction contained 6 bases not matched to a gene. This CDR3 has 15 residues. The germline V gene has CDR1 SNHLY and CDR2 FYNNEI. The CDR3 here is CASSSPGQGVYEQYF. Written as DNA, the CDR3 is TGTGCCAGCAGTTCACCGGGACAGGGGGTCTACGAGCAGTACTTC.

This clonotype was seen many times. The V and J genes are TRBV11-3 and TRBJ2-7; D is unresolved. Germline V CDR1 and CDR2: SGHNT, YENEEA. This CDR3 region has 13 residues. V lost 1 base and J 0 bases, leaving 4 bases between the germline ends. The CDR3 nucleotides are TGTGCCAGCAGCTTAGGGAACTCCTACGAGCAGTACTTC. Protein product: CASSLGNSYEQYF.

Sample share makes this clonotype medium-sized. J is TRBJ1-5 and V is TRBV15; perhaps TRBD1 as D (5 bases). The length of the CDR3 is 18 residues. CDR1 LNHNV and CDR2 YYDKDF come from the germline V gene (reference sequence). V lost 2 bases to trimming and J lost 3 bases, with 20 bases between them. CDR3 loop: CATSRLGGSETYNQPQHF. CDR3 DNA: TGTGCCACCAGCAGACTGGGGGGATCAGAAACCTACAATCAGCCCCAGCATTTT.

In this sample, this clonotype turned up many times. V is TRBV6-5 and J is TRBJ2-3; the match to TRBD1 covers 7 bases. The germline V gene has CDR1 MNHEY and CDR2 SVGAGI. This CDR3 has 14 amino acids. V lost 6 bases, J lost 8 bases, and 11 bases stayed unmatched. In DNA, the CDR3 is TGTGCCAGCAGAGGACAGGCGAAGGACGGTACGCAGTATTTT. Protein product: CASRGQAKDGTQYF.

The sample holds one count of this clonotype. This chain connects TRBV7-9 to TRBJ2-7, with a tentative D call TRBD2 (6 bases). The CDR3 consists of 14 residues. V was shortened by 5 bases and J by 2 bases, with 13 bases between the two germline ends. CDR1 is SEHNR and CDR2 is FQNEAQ in the germline V gene (reference sequence). CDR3 residues: CASSRTGGPYEQYF. The DNA for the CDR3 is TGTGCCAGCAGCCGAACCGGGGGTCCCTACGAGCAGTACTTC.

This clonotype was found many times. The chain couples TRBV7-2 to TRBJ2-5; possible D gene TRBD1, 5 bases. The CDR3 runs 14 residues. In germline, CDR1 is SGHTA, CDR2 FQGNSA. V dropped 5 bases and J dropped 5 bases, with 15 bases sitting between them. In DNA form, the CDR3 reads TGTGCCAGCAGCCCGCCAGGGCGCATGGAGACCCAGTACTTC. Its translation is CASSPPGRMETQYF.